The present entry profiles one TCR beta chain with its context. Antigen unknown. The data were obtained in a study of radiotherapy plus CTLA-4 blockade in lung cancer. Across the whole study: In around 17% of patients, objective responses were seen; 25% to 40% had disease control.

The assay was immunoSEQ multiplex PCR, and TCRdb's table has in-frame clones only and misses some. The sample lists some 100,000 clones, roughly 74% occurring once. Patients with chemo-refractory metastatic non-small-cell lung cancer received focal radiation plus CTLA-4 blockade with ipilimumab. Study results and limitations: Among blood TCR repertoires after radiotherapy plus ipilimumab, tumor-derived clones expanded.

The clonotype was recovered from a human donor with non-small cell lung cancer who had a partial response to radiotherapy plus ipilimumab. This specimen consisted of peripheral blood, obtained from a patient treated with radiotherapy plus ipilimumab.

DNA for the CDR3: TGCGCCAGCAGCCAAGGACAGAACAATCAGCCCCAGCATTTT. This encodes CASSQGQNNQPQHF. The chain links TRBV4-1 to TRBJ1-5; tentatively, D is TRBD1 (5 bases). Deletions cut 1 base from V and 3 bases from J, with 7 bases between. This CDR3 has 14 amino acids. Germline assignment: CDR1 MGHRA and CDR2 YSYEKL.